The clone carrying this TCR beta chain was counted ten times or more. The antigen is undetermined. Using quantitative 5'-RACE with molecular barcodes, the authors made TCR beta libraries. One entry per CDR3 protein, called by TCRdb with MiXCR from the 5' RACE reads. The sample carries roughly 17,000 distinct CDR3 sequences, 8% to 10% recorded once. The CDR3 totals 17 residues. The J segment lost 6 bases and the V segment lost 2 bases, leaving 12 bases of the junction unmatched. CDR1 and CDR2 (germline): DFQATT, SNEGSKA (reference sequence). This sample stems from a study of CD8 T cells in ankylosing spondylitis. Study conclusions and caveats: Matched synovial fluid from ankylosing spondylitis patients was reported to be enriched for disease-linked clones. The disease-linked clones had a CD8+ phenotype and low blood frequencies.

The sequenced sample consisted of blood. The chain recombines TRBV20-1 with TRBJ2-1, with 11 bases that match TRBD2. This clonotype was obtained from a male donor with ankylosing spondylitis or in good health (not recorded which). For the CDR3, the DNA is TGCAGTGCTAGATTTGCCCCGGGACTAGCGGACATCAATGAGCAGTTCTTC. Translated, it gives CSARFAPGLADINEQFF.